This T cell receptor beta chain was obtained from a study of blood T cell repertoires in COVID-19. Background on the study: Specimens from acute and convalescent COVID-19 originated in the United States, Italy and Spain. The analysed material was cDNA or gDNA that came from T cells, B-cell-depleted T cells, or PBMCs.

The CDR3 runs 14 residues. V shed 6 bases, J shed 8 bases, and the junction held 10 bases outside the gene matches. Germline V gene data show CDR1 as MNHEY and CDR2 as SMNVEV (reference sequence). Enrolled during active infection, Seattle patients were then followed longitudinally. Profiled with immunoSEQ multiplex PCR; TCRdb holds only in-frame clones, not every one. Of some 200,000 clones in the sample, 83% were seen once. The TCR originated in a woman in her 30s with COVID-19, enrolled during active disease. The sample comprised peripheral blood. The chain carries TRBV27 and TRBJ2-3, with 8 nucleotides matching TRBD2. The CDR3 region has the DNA TGTGCCAGCAGATCTAGCGGGTTAGGGGGTACGCAGTATTTT. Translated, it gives CASRSSGLGGTQYF.